One and the same sample provided the 28 T cell receptor beta chains below, sequenced in a study of blood T cell repertoires in COVID-19. The table came from immunoSEQ multiplex PCR; TCRdb's copy has only in-frame clones and leaves some out. The sample lists 45,000 to 55,000 clones, around 84% seen once, with approximately 12% in the top ten. Sequencing input: peripheral blood. The receptor set was obtained from a man aged 70 or older with active COVID-19.

The CDR3 DNA follows: TGCGCCAGCAGCCCCGGACTAGCCACCGAGACCCAGTACTTC. Translated: CASSPGLATETQYF. The chain couples TRBV5-1 to TRBJ2-5; TRBD2 agrees at 8 bases. CDR1 and CDR2 from the germline V gene are SGHRS and YFSETQ. This CDR3 has 14 residues. Trimming cost V 4 bases and J 5 bases; bases outside gene matches: 7.

The V call is TRBV9, the J call TRBJ2-2; 10 nucleotides align to TRBD2. CDR3 length: 15 amino acids. V dropped 0 bases and J dropped 4; count of bases not matched to a gene: 0. The V gene's germline CDR1 is SGDLS and CDR2 YYNGEE. The DNA of the CDR3 is TGTGCCAGCAGCGTAGGGACTAGCGGCACCGGGGAGCTGTTTTTT. Amino acids: CASSVGTSGTGELFF.

This chain's CDR3 is CASSEGAPKWMQYF. The CDR3 DNA sequence: TGTGCCAGTAGTGAAGGGGCTCCCAAGTGGATGCAGTACTTC. The V gene is TRBV19, the J gene TRBJ2-7, with a weak D call TRBD1 (5 bases). The ends were cut back, 5 bases at V and 9 bases at J, with 20 bases in the middle. The CDR3 length is 14 residues. Germline V gives CDR1 LNHDA, CDR2 SQIVND (reference sequence).

This chain links TRBV7-8 with TRBJ1-1, with D perhaps matching TRBD1 (6 bases). The CDR3 length is 15 residues. CDR1 is SGHVS, CDR2 FQNEAQ, per germline. V was trimmed by 2 bases and J by 6 bases, leaving 16 bases between them. As DNA, the CDR3 is TGTGCCAGCAGCTTAACGGGGGGGGCCGCCCCTGAAGCTTTCTTT. This gives the protein CASSLTGGAAPEAFF.

V gene TRBV6-1 combines with J gene TRBJ2-7; unclear D gene. CDR3 length: 15 residues. V was trimmed by 1 base and J by 0 bases, leaving 10 bases between them. Germline V lookup: CDR1 MNHNS, CDR2 SASEGT. The CDR3 DNA sequence: TGTGCCAGCAGTGAAGGAGCTCCGAGCTCCTACGAGCAGTACTTC. Protein sequence: CASSEGAPSSYEQYF.

The chain combines TRBV19 with TRBJ2-1, with D possibly TRBD2 on 6 matching bases. CDR1 and CDR2 (germline): LNHDA, SQIVND (reference sequence). The CDR3 consists of 15 residues. Trimming pared 8 bases from V and 3 bases from J, leaving 17 bases between. The DNA for the CDR3 is TGTGCCAGTTGCCTTGGGGGGTCCTACTACAATGAGCAGTTCTTC. Protein: CASCLGGSYYNEQFF.

This clone was counted a few times. The CDR3 DNA sequence: TGTGCCAGCAGCTCACTAGCGACTGACGGTGAGCAGTTCTTC. Its protein is CASSSLATDGEQFF. This chain connects TRBV9 to TRBJ2-1; 7 bases are a match to TRBD2. J gave up 9 bases and V 4 bases, and 10 bases lay outside the gene matches. CDR3 length equals 14 residues. Germline CDR1 reads SGDLS; CDR2 reads YYNGEE.

The V gene is TRBV15, the J gene TRBJ1-4; 7 bases fit TRBD1. The CDR3 loop spans 17 amino acids. J gave up 4 bases and V 2 bases, and 10 bases lay outside the gene matches. From germline, CDR1 is LNHNV and CDR2 YYDKDF (reference sequence). CDR3: CATSRWTGPGLNEKLFF. The CDR3 coding sequence is TGTGCCACCAGCAGATGGACAGGCCCTGGACTTAATGAAAAACTGTTTTTT.

This clone was recorded once. This chain links TRBV3-1 (or the pseudogene TRBV3-2) with TRBJ1-2, with no clear D. This CDR3 is 17 amino acids long. V lost 5 bases, J lost 8 bases, and 27 bases lay in between. Germline CDR1 and CDR2: LGHDT and YNNKEL (reference sequence). Here the CDR3 DNA reads TGTGCCAGCAGCTCGCCCCCTCCGGCCCAAACCTTGAGGGGCTACACCTTC. It is translated as CASSSPPPAQTLRGYTF.

The J gene is TRBJ2-2, the V gene TRBV5-1; no reliable D call. Trimming removed 0 bases from V and 3 bases from J, with 3 bases in between. The CDR3 has 13 residues. The germline gives CDR1 SGHRS, CDR2 YFSETQ. Here the CDR3 reads CASSLADTGELFF. CDR3 sequence (DNA): TGCGCCAGCAGCTTGGCCGACACCGGGGAGCTGTTTTTT.

CDR3 DNA: TGTGCCATCAGTGAGACGGCAGGGTCGGCAGATACGCAGTATTTT. Translation gives CAISETAGSADTQYF. The rearrangement joins TRBV10-3 to TRBJ2-3; D possibly corresponds to TRBD1 (5 bases). The CDR3 contains 15 residues. The germline V gene has CDR1 ENHRY and CDR2 SYGVKD. Deletions cut 2 bases from V and 4 bases from J, with 13 bases between.

The CDR3 region is CASSYSKGQGPYGYTF. CDR3 bases: TGTGCCAGCAGTTACTCGAAAGGACAGGGTCCCTATGGCTACACCTTC. This chain joins TRBV6-2 or TRBV6-3 and TRBJ1-2; 8 bases align to TRBD1. The CDR3 loop spans 16 amino acids. J lost 4 bases, V lost 0 bases, and 7 bases had no gene match. The germline V gene has CDR1 MNHEY and CDR2 SVGEGT.

The J gene is TRBJ2-3, the V gene TRBV7-2; 14 nucleotides match TRBD2. The CDR3 is 16 residues long. With V trimmed by 5 bases and J by 5 bases, 6 bases remained unmatched. Per the germline V gene, CDR1 is SGHTA and CDR2 is FQGNSA. CDR3 amino acids: CASSILGLAGGDTQYF. The CDR3 nucleotides are TGTGCCAGCAGCATACTAGGACTAGCGGGGGGAGATACGCAGTATTTT.

The gene calls are TRBV27 and TRBJ1-3, with D possibly TRBD1 on 5 matching bases. The CDR3 is 14 amino acids. Germline V gene data show CDR1 as MNHEY and CDR2 as SMNVEV (reference sequence). The V and J ends lost 4 bases and 4 bases respectively, with 11 bases between them. Here the CDR3 reads CASSSRVTGNTIYF. The CDR3 DNA reads as TGTGCCAGCAGTTCCAGGGTAACCGGAAACACCATATATTTT.

The chain has TRBV7-3 and TRBJ1-1; 10 bases match TRBD1. Trimming removed 5 bases from V and 3 bases from J; junction bases left unmatched: 6. Per the germline V gene, CDR1 is SGHTA and CDR2 is FQGTGA. The CDR3 runs 15 residues. CDR3 sequence reads: CASSPWGTGDTEAFF. The CDR3, as DNA: TGTGCCAGCAGCCCGTGGGGGACAGGGGACACTGAAGCTTTCTTT.

The chain combines TRBV4-3 with TRBJ1-2; a possible D gene is TRBD1 (6 bases). CDR3 length equals 15 residues. V lost 2 bases and J lost 11, with 21 bases in between. Germline V lookup: CDR1 LGHNA, CDR2 YSLEER. The CDR3 DNA sequence: TGCGCCAGCAGCCAATCGGCGGGGGCAGGGTCATTATACACCTTC. Translating gives CASSQSAGAGSLYTF.

The V gene is TRBV12-3 or TRBV12-4, the J gene TRBJ1-2; no firm D call. The CDR3 runs to 13 residues. Trimming cost V 6 bases and J 8 bases, with 16 bases left between them. CDR3 sequence reads: CASRRGTERGYTF. The CDR3 coding sequence is TGTGCCAGCAGGCGGGGTACGGAAAGGGGCTACACCTTC.

This CDR3 is CASTQVAFSYNEQFF. CDR3 in DNA: TGTGCCAGCACCCAGGTGGCTTTCTCCTACAATGAGCAGTTCTTC. The J gene is TRBJ2-1, the V gene TRBV7-2; D ambiguous. This CDR3 comprises 15 residues. The germline CDR1 and CDR2 sequences are SGHTA and FQGNSA. Deletions cut 7 bases from V and 0 bases from J, with 13 bases between.

V usage is TRBV4-3 and J usage is TRBJ1-4; D uncertain. Germline CDR1 is LGHNA and CDR2 is YSLEER. V gave up 0 bases and J gave up 5 bases, with 7 bases separating them. The CDR3 totals 14 residues. CDR3 sequence reads: CASSQDFRNEKLFF. CDR3 sequence (DNA): TGCGCCAGCAGCCAAGATTTTCGGAATGAAAAACTGTTTTTT.

The rearrangement joins TRBV5-6 to TRBJ1-5; TRBD1 agrees at 8 bases. CDR3 length: 16 amino acids. Germline trimming cut 3 bases from V and 2 bases from J; bases unmatched to any gene: 7. Germline CDR1 reads SGHDT; CDR2 reads YYEEEE. The CDR3 loop reads CASSWTGKGGNQPQHF. The CDR3 bases are TGTGCCAGCAGCTGGACAGGGAAGGGTGGCAATCAGCCCCAGCATTTT.

The chain carries TRBV11-2 and TRBJ1-1, with TRBD1 as a possible D gene (5 bases). From germline, CDR1 is SGHAT and CDR2 FQNNGV. V dropped 5 bases and J dropped 0 bases, with 7 bases sitting between them. The CDR3 covers 13 residues. CDR3 in amino acids: CASSPGLNTEAFF. The CDR3, as DNA: TGTGCCAGCAGCCCAGGGCTGAACACTGAAGCTTTCTTT.

V and J are TRBV27 and TRBJ2-3; 13 bases are shared with TRBD2. In germline, CDR1 is MNHEY, CDR2 SMNVEV (reference sequence). The CDR3 has 17 amino acids. J lost 3 bases, V lost 6 bases, and 9 bases had no gene match. The CDR3 coding sequence is TGTGCCAGCAGGACACTAGCGGGGGGGCCCAGGACAGATACGCAGTATTTT. Its translation is CASRTLAGGPRTDTQYF.

The rearrangement joins TRBV11-1 to TRBJ1-1; tentatively, D is TRBD1 (5 bases). Trimming pared 4 bases from V and 4 bases from J, leaving 16 bases between. This CDR3 spans 15 amino acids. The germline V gene encodes CDR1 SGHAT and CDR2 FQDESV (reference sequence). Written as DNA, the CDR3 is TGTGCCAGCAGCTCGGAGTGGGGCGTGAGCACTGAAGCTTTCTTT. Amino acids: CASSSEWGVSTEAFF.

V gene TRBV4-1 combines with J gene TRBJ2-7; TRBD2 matches 8 bases. This CDR3 spans 14 amino acids. From germline, CDR1 is MGHRA and CDR2 YSYEKL. The junction had 7 bases not matched to a gene; V was cut back by 4 bases and J by 5 bases. DNA for the CDR3: TGCGCCAGCAGCCCTGTGGCGGGGGGTCACGAGCAGTACTTC. Amino acids: CASSPVAGGHEQYF.

The sample holds one count of this clone. The chain links TRBV29-1 to TRBJ1-1; D ambiguous. The V end lost 5 bases, the J end lost 0 bases, and 4 bases lay between the germline ends. The CDR3 is 11 amino acids. Per the germline V gene, CDR1 is SQVTM and CDR2 is ANQGSEA. This CDR3 is CSVSVNTEAFF. As DNA, the CDR3 is TGCAGCGTTTCGGTGAACACTGAAGCTTTCTTT.

The V call is TRBV15, the J call TRBJ2-3; 14 bases align to TRBD2. V was clipped by 3 bases and J by 5 bases; unmatched bases: 7. The CDR3 spans 17 residues. Germline V lookup: CDR1 LNHNV, CDR2 YYDKDF (reference sequence). The CDR3 bases are TGTGCCACCAGCAGTGGACTAGCGGGGGGCCGGGGAGATACGCAGTATTTT. Its protein product is CATSSGLAGGRGDTQYF.

This clone was observed a single time. The chain carries TRBV3-1 (or the pseudogene TRBV3-2) and TRBJ2-3; the match to TRBD2 covers 13 bases. Looked up from germline, CDR1 is LGHDT and CDR2 is YNNKEL (reference sequence). Unmatched junction bases numbered 9, after V lost 2 bases and J lost 4 bases. The CDR3 spans 18 residues. CDR3 sequence: CASSQTILAGGRSDTQYF. As DNA, the CDR3 is TGTGCCAGCAGCCAAACCATACTAGCGGGGGGGCGGTCAGATACGCAGTATTTT.

This clone was seen just once. The genes are TRBV5-1 and TRBJ1-2; a possible D gene is TRBD1 (6 bases). The CDR3 contains 16 residues. The germline CDR1 and CDR2 sequences are SGHRS and YFSETQ. V lost 6 bases to trimming and J lost 4 bases, with 22 bases between them. The CDR3 protein is CASTGGAGDVGYGYTF. For the CDR3, the DNA is TGCGCCAGCACCGGGGGGGCAGGGGACGTGGGCTATGGCTACACCTTC.